The T cell receptor (beta chain) described here comes from a study of blood T cell repertoires in COVID-19. Overall study: Donors in the United States, Italy and Spain gave samples during acute or convalescent COVID-19. Sample material is recorded as cDNA or gDNA derived from T cells, B-cell-depleted T cells, or PBMCs.

This clone showed up just a few times. In the authors' workflow: By means of reference gene primer amplification, nucleated cell counts were estimated. Libraries were prepared by immunoSEQ multiplex PCR; TCRdb keeps only in-frame clonotypes and omits some of them. V and J calls and clone size are those listed in that table; D and trimming were worked out from the DNA. Of around 200,000 clones listed, more than 75% are singletons. The germline CDR1 and CDR2 sequences are MNHEY and SMNVEV (reference sequence). The V gene end was trimmed by 7 bases and the J gene end by 1 base; junction bases not matched to a gene: 14. This CDR3 is 17 amino acids long.

This TCR was recovered from a man between 65 and 79 years old with acute or convalescent COVID-19. This chain uses TRBV27 with TRBJ1-2, with 8 positions matching TRBD1. Source material: peripheral blood. The CDR3 DNA reads TGTGCCAGCACTTCCGGTGGGACAGGAGTCCTTAACTATGGCTACACCTTC. It specifies CASTSGGTGVLNYGYTF.